These 21 T cell receptor beta chains originate from one sample sequenced in a study of cytomegalovirus exposure and HLA in healthy donors. Primers for the PCR totalled 60 Vbeta and 13 Jbeta. Some clones are missing from TCRdb's copy, which holds only in-frame ones; the method was immunoSEQ multiplex PCR. The sample includes about 130,000 clones, 81% of them seen just once. What was sequenced was PBMCs. The receptors here all came from a man between 18 and 29 years old in good health and CMV-seronegative.

CDR3 coding DNA: TGTGCCTGGAGGGACCGGGACAGGGGCTACGAGCAGTACTTC. Protein: CAWRDRDRGYEQYF. The rearrangement joins TRBV30 to TRBJ2-7, with 10 bases matching TRBD1. CDR3 length equals 14 residues. Germline V gene data show CDR1 as GTSNPN and CDR2 as SVGIG (reference sequence). The J segment lost 3 bases and the V segment lost 3 bases, leaving 5 bases of the junction unmatched. Together with reference TRBV30 and TRBJ2-7, the CDR3 gives the full variable domain: SQTIHQWPATLVQPVGSPLSLECTVEGTSNPNLYWYRQAAGRGLQLLFYSVGIGQISSEVPQNLSASRPQDRQFILSSKKLLLSDSGFYLCAWRDRDRGYEQYFGPGTRLTVT.

V usage is TRBV7-2 and J usage is TRBJ2-6; D perhaps matches TRBD2 (6 bases). CDR3 length: 15 residues. V was trimmed by 7 bases and J by 2 bases, leaving 12 bases between them. CDR1 and CDR2 from the germline V gene are SGHTA and FQGNSA. CDR3 nucleotides: TGTGCCAGCATCAAGGGAGGCCCTGGGGCCAACGTCCTGACTTTC. Translation: CASIKGGPGANVLTF.

This sequence joins TRBV10-2 and TRBJ2-5; 11 nucleotides line up with TRBD2. The CDR3 totals 16 residues. The V gene's germline CDR1 is WSHSY and CDR2 SAAADI. V shed 6 bases and J 5 bases; nucleotides not matched to a gene: 11. CDR3 protein: CASSRGSGGAGETQYF. CDR3 nucleotides: TGCGCCAGCAGCCGGGGTAGCGGGGGGGCCGGGGAGACCCAGTACTTC.

This sequence joins TRBV5-1 and TRBJ1-6; D is perhaps TRBD1 (5 bases). From germline, CDR1 is SGHRS and CDR2 YFSETQ. Trimming left V 2 bases short and J 10 bases short, with 13 bases between. This CDR3 is built from 14 residues. For the CDR3, the DNA is TGCGCCAGCAGCTTTCAGGGAATTAACTCACCCCTCCACTTT. This codes for CASSFQGINSPLHF.

This rearrangement joins TRBV19 to TRBJ2-3, with D possibly TRBD1 on 5 matching bases. This CDR3 comprises 15 residues. CDR1 is LNHDA and CDR2 is SQIVND in the germline V gene (reference sequence). V was trimmed by 3 bases and J by 4 bases, leaving 14 bases between them. The CDR3 protein is CASSIHRSRADTQYF. DNA for the CDR3: TGTGCCAGTAGTATCCACAGGTCCCGGGCAGATACGCAGTATTTT.

The rearrangement joins TRBV5-1 to TRBJ2-7; 8 bases line up with TRBD2. V was pared by 0 bases and J by 7 bases, with 9 bases of the junction left unmatched. Germline CDR1 and CDR2: SGHRS and YFSETQ. The CDR3 is made up of 15 amino acids. The CDR3 DNA is TGCGCCAGCAGCTTGGAGGGTCTAGCGGGTCGTGAGCAGTACTTC. Its translation: CASSLEGLAGREQYF.

The CDR3 region has the DNA TGTGCCAGCAGCCTAACCGGGACAGTGAGCTCCTATAATTCACCCCTCCACTTT. Translating it yields CASSLTGTVSSYNSPLHF. The chain is built from TRBV13 and TRBJ1-6, with 7 nucleotides matching TRBD1. The CDR3 has 18 residues. The germline CDR1 and CDR2 sequences are PRHDT and FYEKMQ (reference sequence). Unmatched junction bases numbered 10, after V lost 5 bases and J lost 0 bases.

This clone was seen once. The chain recombines TRBV4-3 with TRBJ1-5; no reliable D call. There are 16 residues in the CDR3. The V and J ends lost 0 bases and 4 bases respectively, with 13 bases between them. Per the germline V gene, CDR1 is LGHNA and CDR2 is YSLEER. CDR3 residues: CASSQDAVGTNQPQHF. CDR3 coding DNA: TGCGCCAGCAGCCAAGACGCGGTCGGAACAAATCAGCCCCAGCATTTT.

The J gene is TRBJ1-2, the V gene TRBV5-5, with 9 bases matching TRBD1. The CDR3 extends over 15 amino acids. CDR1 and CDR2 (germline): SGHKS, YYEKEE (reference sequence). The V and J ends lost 4 bases and 0 bases, in that order; junction bases with no gene match: 4. The CDR3, as DNA: TGTGCCAGCAGCCAGGACAGGGGAGCTAACTATGGCTACACCTTC. Its protein product is CASSQDRGANYGYTF.

The chain links TRBV20-1 to TRBJ2-7; D is ambiguous. This CDR3 is 11 amino acids long. The V end was cut by 0 bases, the J end by 6 bases, with 6 bases between. The germline V gene has CDR1 DFQATT and CDR2 SNEGSKA (reference sequence). The CDR3 reads CSARDRTEQYF. The CDR3 bases are TGCAGTGCTAGAGATAGAACCGAGCAGTACTTC.

The chain is built from TRBV6-5 and TRBJ1-4; a possible D gene is TRBD1 (6 bases). The V end lost 1 base, the J end lost 12 bases, and 21 bases lay between the germline ends. CDR1 is MNHEY, CDR2 SVGAGI, per germline. The CDR3 runs to 16 residues. CDR3 DNA sequence: TGTGCCAGCAGTTACTACAGGGCCGGGGGGGTAGTAGAACTGTTTTTT. Protein sequence: CASSYYRAGGVVELFF.

The chain recombines TRBV27 with TRBJ1-5; TRBD1 agrees at 9 bases. The CDR3 totals 17 residues. Germline loops: CDR1 MNHEY, CDR2 SMNVEV (reference sequence). V shed 5 bases and J 6 bases; nucleotides not matched to a gene: 14. CDR3 protein: CASSKTPTGGVGQPQHF. The CDR3, as DNA: TGTGCCAGCAGTAAAACTCCGACAGGGGGGGTGGGTCAGCCCCAGCATTTT.

The chain is built from TRBV6-1 and TRBJ2-7, with D possibly being TRBD1 (5 bases). The CDR3 runs to 14 residues. Trimming took 4 bases from V and 4 from J, leaving 14 bases between them. The germline gives CDR1 MNHNS, CDR2 SASEGT. Here the CDR3 DNA reads TGTGCCAGCAGTGCCGCAGGGAAGGGATACGAGCAGTACTTC. It is translated as CASSAAGKGYEQYF.

This clone was recorded only once. The chain recombines TRBV12-5 with TRBJ1-1; TRBD1 might be the D (5 bases). Germline values: CDR1 LGHNT, CDR2 FRNRAP. This CDR3 is built from 17 residues. The V end lost 0 bases, the J end lost 1 base, and 15 bases lay between the germline ends. CDR3 sequence: CASGLVSGLQGNTEAFF. The CDR3 nucleotides read TGTGCTAGTGGTTTGGTCTCGGGACTGCAAGGGAACACTGAAGCTTTCTTT. Based on the CDR3 plus reference TRBV12-5 and TRBJ1-1, the full variable domain is DARVTQTPRHKVTEMGQEVTMRCQPILGHNTVFWYRQTMMQGLELLAYFRNRAPLDDSGMPKDRFSAEMPDATLATLKIQPSEPRDSAVYFCASGLVSGLQGNTEAFFGQGTRLTVV.

The J gene is TRBJ2-7, the V gene TRBV9; D is possibly TRBD2 (7 bases). Germline V gene data show CDR1 as SGDLS and CDR2 as YYNGEE. The CDR3 spans 12 residues. The ends were cut back, 7 bases at V and 5 bases at J, with 13 bases in the middle. The CDR3 sequence is CASGGGLNEQYF. CDR3 coding DNA: TGTGCCAGCGGGGGGGGCCTCAACGAGCAGTACTTC.

The CDR3 sequence is CASSLDRVGIQYF. The DNA for the CDR3 is TGTGCCAGCAGCTTGGACAGAGTGGGCATTCAGTACTTC. V gene TRBV7-2 combines with J gene TRBJ2-4; TRBD1 might be the D (6 bases). Trimming took off 3 bases at V and 9 bases at J, with 12 bases between the two ends. CDR1 and CDR2 (germline): SGHTA, FQGNSA. The CDR3 is 13 amino acids.

The table lists this clone with a few counts. The chain recombines TRBV7-8 with TRBJ2-3; D is perhaps TRBD2 (6 bases). CDR1 is SGHVS and CDR2 is FQNEAQ in the germline V gene. The V end lost 1 base, the J end lost 3 bases, and 11 bases lay between the germline ends. The CDR3 contains 15 residues. In DNA form, the CDR3 reads TGTGCCAGCAGCTTAGAACTAGCTTGGACAGATACGCAGTATTTT. It translates to CASSLELAWTDTQYF.

The chain has TRBV5-6 and TRBJ2-2, with a tentative D call TRBD1 (5 bases). The CDR3 has 17 amino acids. V was clipped by 2 bases and J by 6 bases, with 20 bases between them. Germline V lookup: CDR1 SGHDT, CDR2 YYEEEE. This chain's CDR3 is CASSLGPARWGAGELFF. Here the CDR3 DNA reads TGTGCCAGCAGCTTAGGACCTGCCCGGTGGGGCGCCGGGGAGCTGTTTTTT.

This clone was detected a few times. The chain employs TRBV7-9 and TRBJ2-7; 10 nucleotides agree with TRBD1. CDR1 SEHNR and CDR2 FQNEAQ come from the germline V gene (reference sequence). The ends lost 1 base at V and 2 bases at J; junction bases unmatched: 5. CDR3 size: 16 residues. CDR3 nucleotide sequence: TGTGCCAGCAGCTTAGTACGGGGACAGGGGACCTACGAGCAGTACTTC. Translated, it gives CASSLVRGQGTYEQYF.

The chain recombines TRBV19 with TRBJ1-2, with D hard to call. V lost 3 bases to trimming and J lost 6 bases, with 8 bases between them. The germline CDR1 and CDR2 sequences are LNHDA and SQIVND (reference sequence). The CDR3 spans 12 residues. CDR3 region: CASSIVADGYTF. The CDR3 nucleotides are TGTGCCAGTAGTATCGTGGCAGATGGCTACACCTTC.

This clone was seen only once. The rearrangement links TRBV4-1 to TRBJ2-7; maybe TRBD1 (6 bases). The CDR3 loop spans 17 amino acids. Germline CDR1 is MGHRA and CDR2 is YSYEKL. The ends were cut back, 1 base at V and 2 bases at J, with 18 bases in the middle. CDR3 bases: TGCGCCAGCAGCCAAGGCCCAGGGGAAAAAAATCCCTACGAGCAGTACTTC. Protein sequence: CASSQGPGEKNPYEQYF.